The 10 T cell receptor beta chains reported below all come from one sample, sequenced in a study of shared clonotypes between healthy human individuals. Using immunoSEQ multiplex PCR, the repertoire was profiled, and TCRdb retains in-frame clones only, with some absent. The sample consists of roughly 2,300,000 clones, around 93% of them appearing once. Sequenced sample: naive CD4+ T cells from PBMCs. The subset denotes: CD45RA+ positively selected. The receptors here all came from a man between 18 and 29 years old in good health. Some clones in this sample may be carry-over from other donors' samples.

In regard to this clone: Other DNA sequences in the same sample also yield this CDR3. The V gene is TRBV20-1, the J gene TRBJ1-2; D remains unclear. The germline V and J ends were trimmed by 0 bases and 8 bases, with 4 bases remaining between them. CDR1 DFQATT and CDR2 SNEGSKA come from the germline V gene (reference sequence). The CDR3 has 10 residues. The CDR3 DNA reads TGCAGTGCTAGAGATAGGGGCTACACCTTC. It encodes CSARDRGYTF.

The V gene is TRBV29-1, the J gene TRBJ2-3, with 11 bases matching TRBD2. The germline CDR1 and CDR2 sequences are SQVTM and ANQGSEA. The CDR3 extends over 13 amino acids. Trimming cost V 7 bases and J 5 bases; bases outside gene matches: 5. CDR3 DNA sequence: TGCAGCGAAGCTGGACTAGCGGGAGATACGCAGTATTTT. It yields the protein CSEAGLAGDTQYF.

CDR3: CASSRDRINEKLFF. Written as DNA, the CDR3 is TGTGCCAGTAGTCGGGACAGGATTAATGAAAAACTGTTTTTT. The chain joins TRBV19 to TRBJ1-4, with 8 bases lining up with TRBD1. The germline gives CDR1 LNHDA, CDR2 SQIVND (reference sequence). V lost 5 bases, J lost 4 bases, and 3 bases stayed unmatched. The CDR3 runs 14 residues.

This clone was recorded only once. The gene calls are TRBV4-2 and TRBJ1-2, with 7 bases that match TRBD1. This CDR3 spans 16 amino acids. The germline CDR1 and CDR2 sequences are LGHNA and YNFKEQ. V was clipped by 0 bases and J by 8 bases; unmatched bases: 12. The CDR3 reads CASSQDRGQGVGGYTF. CDR3 DNA: TGTGCCAGCAGCCAAGATCGTGGGCAGGGGGTTGGGGGCTACACCTTC.

On this clone: The sample carries other DNA sequences with the same CDR3. J is TRBJ1-4 and V is TRBV28, with a tentative D call TRBD1 (5 bases). This CDR3 contains 16 residues. The V end was cut by 5 bases, the J end by 2 bases, with 15 bases between. CDR1 is MDHEN, CDR2 SYDVKM, per germline. CDR3 in DNA: TGTGCCAGCAGTCCCCCCGGGGCCCGGACTAATGAAAAACTGTTTTTT. Translating it yields CASSPPGARTNEKLFF.

The gene calls are TRBV7-2 and TRBJ1-2, with D maybe TRBD1 (6 bases). This CDR3 has 15 residues. Germline V CDR1 and CDR2: SGHTA, FQGNSA. V was shortened by 0 bases and J by 9 bases, with 17 bases between the two germline ends. CDR3 protein: CASSLAPQGYFSYTF. CDR3 DNA sequence: TGTGCCAGCAGCTTAGCGCCACAGGGTTACTTCAGCTACACCTTC.

The gene calls are TRBV6-5 and TRBJ1-5; the D gene is possibly TRBD1 (6 bases). This CDR3 region has 15 residues. Trimming took off 3 bases at V and 0 bases at J, with 9 bases between the two ends. The germline V gene has CDR1 MNHEY and CDR2 SVGAGI. The CDR3 region has the DNA TGTGCCAGCAGTTATACAGGGAATAGCAATCAGCCCCAGCATTTT. Translating it yields CASSYTGNSNQPQHF.

The genes are TRBV6-1 and TRBJ2-7, with D possibly being TRBD2 (6 bases). The CDR3 contains 16 residues. V was shortened by 4 bases and J by 2 bases, with 18 bases between the two germline ends. Germline V gene data show CDR1 as MNHNS and CDR2 as SASEGT. The CDR3 sequence: CASSGLPGLGAYEQYF. The CDR3 bases are TGTGCCAGCAGTGGGTTACCGGGACTGGGGGCCTACGAGCAGTACTTC.

The chain links TRBV28 to TRBJ2-1, with 9 bases fitting TRBD2. V was pared by 7 bases and J by 3 bases, with 4 bases of the junction left unmatched. The CDR3 is made up of 14 amino acids. The V gene's germline CDR1 is MDHEN and CDR2 SYDVKM. The CDR3 is CASISSGSYNEQFF. For the CDR3, the DNA is TGTGCCAGCATCAGTAGCGGGAGCTACAATGAGCAGTTCTTC. Complete variable domain (other parts from reference TRBV28 and TRBJ2-1): DVKVTQSSRYLVKRTGEKVFLECVQDMDHENMFWYRQDPGLGLRLIYFSYDVKMKEKGDIPEGYSVSREKKERFSLILESASTNQTSMYLCASISSGSYNEQFFGPGTRLTVL.

J is TRBJ1-5 and V is TRBV7-8; D may be TRBD1 (6 bases). Germline lookup yields CDR1 SGHVS and CDR2 FQNEAQ. The V end was cut by 5 bases, the J end by 0 bases, with 17 bases between. CDR3 length equals 17 residues. Here the CDR3 DNA reads TGTGCCAGCAGCCCAGCGGACAGCTATTATAGCAATCAGCCCCAGCATTTT. Amino acids: CASSPADSYYSNQPQHF.